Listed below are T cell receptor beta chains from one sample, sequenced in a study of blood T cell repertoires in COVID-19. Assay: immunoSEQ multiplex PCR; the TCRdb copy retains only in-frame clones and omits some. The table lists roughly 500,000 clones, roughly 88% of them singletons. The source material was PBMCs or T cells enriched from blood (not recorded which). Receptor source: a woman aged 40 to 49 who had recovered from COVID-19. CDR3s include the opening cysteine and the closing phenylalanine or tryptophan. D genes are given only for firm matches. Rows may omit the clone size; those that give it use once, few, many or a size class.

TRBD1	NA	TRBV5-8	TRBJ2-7	TGTGCCAGCAGACCCCGGGACAGGGAATACGAGCAGTACTTC	CASRPRDREYEQYF
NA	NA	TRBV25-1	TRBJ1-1	TGTGCCAGCAGTGAAGCCCGACAGGTCTTGAACACTGAAGCTTTCTTT	CASSEARQVLNTEAFF
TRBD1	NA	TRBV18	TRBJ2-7	TGTGCCAGCTCACCCGGACAGGGAAGGGAGCAGTACTTC	CASSPGQGREQYF
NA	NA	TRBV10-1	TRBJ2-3	TGCGCCAGCAGTGGAGCCCCCTCGGGGATTACGCAGTATTTT	CASSGAPSGITQYF
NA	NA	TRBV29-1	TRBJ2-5	TGCAGCGTTGATCGCCGGAGGGGTCAAGAGACCCAGTACTTC	CSVDRRRGQETQYF
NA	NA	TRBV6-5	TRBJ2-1	TGTGCCAGCAGGCTAGGACAGTACAATGAGCAGTTCTTC	CASRLGQYNEQFF
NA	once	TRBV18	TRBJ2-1	TGTGCCAGCTCACCCCCCTCACAGGGCTCCAATGAGCAGTTCTTC	CASSPPSQGSNEQFF
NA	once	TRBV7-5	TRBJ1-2	TGTGCCAGAAGCGGCCACAGAATTGGACAGGTTTGTCACGGCTACACCTTC	CARSGHRIGQVCHGYTF
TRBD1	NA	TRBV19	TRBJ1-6	TGTGCCAGTAAGGACAGGCCGAATTCACCCCTCCACTTT	CASKDRPNSPLHF
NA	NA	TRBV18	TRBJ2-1	TGTGCCAGCTCCCCCTCTAGCTCCTACAATGAGCAGTTCTTC	CASSPSSSYNEQFF
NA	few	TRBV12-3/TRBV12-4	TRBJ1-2	TGTGCCAGCAGTTTACGAGGGCATGGCTACACCTTC	CASSLRGHGYTF
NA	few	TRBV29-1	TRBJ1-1	TGCAGCGTTCGATCAGGGTCCTCGAACACTGAAGCTTTCTTT	CSVRSGSSNTEAFF